Listed below are T cell receptor beta chains from one sample, sequenced in a study of blood T cell repertoires in COVID-19. Generated by immunoSEQ multiplex PCR, the TCRdb table keeps only in-frame clones and is missing some. Among some 140,000 clones listed, about four fifths were seen once. The material sequenced was PBMCs or T cells enriched from blood (not recorded which). All receptors derive from a man aged 50-60 years who had recovered from COVID-19. Both conserved end residues are part of each CDR3. The D gene is left open where the match is weak. Size tells how often a clone was seen (once, few, many) or the class of an expanded clone, and some rows leave it out.

TGTGCCACCAGCAGAGTGGAGGGGTCTGGAAACACCATATATTTT CATSRVEGSGNTIYF once - TRBJ1-3 TRBV15
TGTGCCAGCAGCCATCGGGGGTTCCCCGAGCAGTACTTC CASSHRGFPEQYF - - TRBJ2-7 TRBV5-8
TGTGCCAGCAGCTTTCTTCCATCCAGCGGGGGATCGCCCTACGAGCAGTACTTC CASSFLPSSGGSPYEQYF - TRBD2 TRBJ2-7 TRBV11-2
TGTGCCAGTAGTACGACAGGGGGGGGTCAAGAGACCCAGTACTTC CASSTTGGGQETQYF once TRBD1 TRBJ2-5 TRBV19
TGCGCCAGCAGCTCTAGACTAGAAGAGACCCAGTACTTC CASSSRLEETQYF - - TRBJ2-5 TRBV5-1
TGTGCCAGCAGCTTAGCGGGCTTGGACTCTGGAAACACCATATATTTT CASSLAGLDSGNTIYF - - TRBJ1-3 TRBV7-8
TGTGCCAGCAGCCGCGCGGACAGGGGGCTTCAGCCCCAGCATTTT CASSRADRGLQPQHF few TRBD1 TRBJ1-5 TRBV6-2/TRBV6-3
TGCGCCAGCAGTGAGTCGGTGGGACAGGACTTC CASSESVGQDF few TRBD1 TRBJ1-2 TRBV10-2
TGTGCCAGCAGTGAACTCCCAGGCCCCCCTGAGACCCAGTACTTC CASSELPGPPETQYF few - TRBJ2-5 TRBV2
TGTGCCAGCAGGAAGTATCAGAAAGATCAGCCCCAGCATTTT CASRKYQKDQPQHF - - TRBJ1-5 TRBV6-5
TGTGCCAGCAGTTACTCTGGGGCCATGAACACTGAAGCTTTCTTT CASSYSGAMNTEAFF - - TRBJ1-1 TRBV6-5
TGTGCCAGCAGGCCCGGGACAGGGGGTCCTCGACCCCTCCACTTT CASRPGTGGPRPLHF - TRBD1 TRBJ1-6 TRBV6-5
TGTGCCAGCAGCTTAGCGGCAGCGGCCCCTAGCACAGATACGCAGTATTTT CASSLAAAAPSTDTQYF - - TRBJ2-3 TRBV7-2
TGTGCCAGCAGCTCGTTTCCAGGGGCGGTTAATGAAAAACTGTTTTTT CASSSFPGAVNEKLFF - - TRBJ1-4 TRBV7-2
TGTGCCAGCAGTGAATGGGGACAGGGGGAAGCTTTCTTT CASSEWGQGEAFF - TRBD1 TRBJ1-1 TRBV6-1
TGTGCCATCAGCCCCGGACAGGCGATAACTAATGAAAAACTGTTTTTT CAISPGQAITNEKLFF - TRBD1 TRBJ1-4 TRBV10-3
TGTGCCAGACCCCCCTCAGGGGGTAGGGATACGCAGTATTTT CARPPSGGRDTQYF - TRBD1 TRBJ2-3 TRBV27
TGTGCCAGCAGTTCCGGGACAGGGGGCACGAATTCACCCCTCCACTTT CASSSGTGGTNSPLHF - TRBD1 TRBJ1-6 TRBV28
TGTGCCACCAGTGATTTCGGGGTGAGCAATGAGCAGTTCTTC CATSDFGVSNEQFF once - TRBJ2-1 TRBV24-1
TGTGCCAGCACCCCTCCAGGGGGGCAAGAGACCCAGTACTTC CASTPPGGQETQYF few - TRBJ2-5 TRBV7-2
TGTGCCAGCAGCTTAAATTGGCCCAGGACAGGGGGCCGCAATCAGCCCCAGCATTTT CASSLNWPRTGGRNQPQHF - TRBD1 TRBJ1-5 TRBV7-8
TGCGCCAGCAGCCTCCGACAGGATCCGAATTCACCCCTCCACTTT CASSLRQDPNSPLHF - - TRBJ1-6 TRBV4-3
TGTGCCATAGCCGACCAGCGGGAAGAGACCCAGTACTTC CAIADQREETQYF - - TRBJ2-5 TRBV10-3
TGTGCCAGTAGCACGGACAGGGGGCGGAATTCACCCCTCCACTTT CASSTDRGRNSPLHF - TRBD1 TRBJ1-6 TRBV19
TGTGCCAGCTCACCAGAGAATGAAAAACTGTTTTTT CASSPENEKLFF - - TRBJ1-4 TRBV18
TGTGCCAGCAGTGAAGCTACCGGGACAGGGAACATTCAGTACTTC CASSEATGTGNIQYF - TRBD1 TRBJ2-4 TRBV6-1
TGTGCCACCAGTGAGGGACAGAACTATGGCTACACCTTC CATSEGQNYGYTF - TRBD1 TRBJ1-2 TRBV24-1
TGTGCCATCCTTAACAGGACCGATTATGGCTACACCTTC CAILNRTDYGYTF - - TRBJ1-2 TRBV10-3
TGTGCCAGCAGTGGCAGGGCCACCGGGGAGCTGTTTTTT CASSGRATGELFF - - TRBJ2-2 TRBV2
TGTGCCACCCCCGGAGGGGATGGCAATCAGCCCCAGCATTTT CATPGGDGNQPQHF - - TRBJ1-5 TRBV24-1
TGTGCCAGCAGCGTAGACGGGGACACGTACCAAGAGACCCAGTACTTC CASSVDGDTYQETQYF - - TRBJ2-5 TRBV9
TGTGCCACCAGTGATCCGGACAGCTCTGGAAACACCATATATTTT CATSDPDSSGNTIYF many - TRBJ1-3 TRBV24-1
TGTGCCAGCAGCTCTGGACAGGGCTACGAGCAGTACTTC CASSSGQGYEQYF - TRBD1 TRBJ2-7 TRBV5-4
TGTGCCAGCGGGTCGGGGTACGGGGAGCTGTTTTTT CASGSGYGELFF - - TRBJ2-2 TRBV2
TGTGCCACCAGCATATCGGGACGGAGGGACACTGAAGCTTTCTTT CATSISGRRDTEAFF - - TRBJ1-1 TRBV15
TGTGCCAGCAGTGTACAGGGGGCTGGCGGCTACACCTTC CASSVQGAGGYTF - TRBD1 TRBJ1-2 TRBV12-3/TRBV12-4
TGTGCCAGCAGTTTACCCGGGGTCGAAAAACTGTTTTTT CASSLPGVEKLFF - - TRBJ1-4 TRBV28
TGTGCCAGTCACACAGGGGGTCCTAACACTGAAGCTTTCTTT CASHTGGPNTEAFF few TRBD1 TRBJ1-1 TRBV27
TGTGCCAGCACCATGAGACGGGACAGGGGATTTTACGAGCAGTACTTC CASTMRRDRGFYEQYF once TRBD1 TRBJ2-7 TRBV7-9
TGTGCCTGGAGTTCAGGGAACACCATATATTTT CAWSSGNTIYF - - TRBJ1-3 TRBV30
TGTGCCAGCAGCTGGACTAGCGGGGGGATTGGCTCCTACAATGAGCAGTTCTTC CASSWTSGGIGSYNEQFF - TRBD2 TRBJ2-1 TRBV7-2
TGTGCCAGCGTAGGGGACAACTACGAGCAGTACTTC CASVGDNYEQYF - - TRBJ2-7 TRBV12-3/TRBV12-4
TGTGCCATCAGGGGGACAGCCCCCAATCAGCCCCAGCATTTT CAIRGTAPNQPQHF - TRBD1 TRBJ1-5 TRBV10-3
TGTGCCAGCAGCTTAGGACAGGGAAACACCGGGGAGCTGTTTTTT CASSLGQGNTGELFF - TRBD1 TRBJ2-2 TRBV11-2
TGTGCCAGCAGGCAGGGAACGAACACTGAAGCTTTCTTT CASRQGTNTEAFF - - TRBJ1-1 TRBV6-5
TGCGCCAGCAATTCAGCGGGGACAGATACGCAGTATTTT CASNSAGTDTQYF - TRBD2 TRBJ2-3 TRBV5-1